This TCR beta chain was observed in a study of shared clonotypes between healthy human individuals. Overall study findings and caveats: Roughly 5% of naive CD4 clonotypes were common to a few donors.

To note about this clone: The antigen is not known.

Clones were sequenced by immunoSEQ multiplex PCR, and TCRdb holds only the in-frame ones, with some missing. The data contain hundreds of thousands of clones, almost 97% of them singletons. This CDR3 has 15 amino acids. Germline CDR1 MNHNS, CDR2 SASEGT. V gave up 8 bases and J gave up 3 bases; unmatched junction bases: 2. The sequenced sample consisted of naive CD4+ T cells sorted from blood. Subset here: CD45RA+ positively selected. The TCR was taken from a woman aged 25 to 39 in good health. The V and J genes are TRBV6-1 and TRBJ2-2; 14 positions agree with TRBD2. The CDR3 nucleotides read TGTGCCAGCGGGGGACTAGCGGGAGACACCGGGGAGCTGTTTTTT. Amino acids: CASGGLAGDTGELFF.